These 31 T cell receptor beta chains were sequenced from one sample in a study of Ad26.COV2.S vaccination and SARS-CoV-2 variants. Stated treatment: around 19 received Ad26.COV2.S at low or high dose, single or two shots; 5 received placebo; per-sample allocation not given. At day 63 after the first vaccine or placebo injection, samples were drawn. Sequenced by immunoSEQ multiplex PCR; TCRdb stores in-frame clones only, minus some. The sample lists roughly 380,000 clones, roughly 84% occurring once. The specimen comprised peripheral blood, sampled in a trial of Ad26.COV2.S vaccine versus placebo. The receptors were sampled from a person aged 18-60 years who received the Ad26.COV2.S COVID-19 vaccine or a placebo.

This clone was counted between two and nine times. This chain joins TRBV7-9 and TRBJ1-4; D is unresolved. This CDR3 comprises 14 residues. The V gene's germline CDR1 is SEHNR and CDR2 FQNEAQ (reference sequence). V lost 2 bases to trimming and J lost 7 bases, with 11 bases between them. CDR3 nucleotide sequence: TGTGCCAGCAGCTTAATCGGCGGCGGTGAAAAACTGTTTTTT. Residues: CASSLIGGGEKLFF.

The V gene is TRBV12-3 or TRBV12-4, the J gene TRBJ1-2; 7 bases match TRBD1. The V gene end was trimmed by 8 bases and the J gene end by 7 bases; junction bases not matched to a gene: 7. The CDR3 totals 12 residues. The DNA of the CDR3 is TGTGCCAGCCCCGGTGAGGGGGCTGGCTACACCTTC. It codes for CASPGEGAGYTF.

The chain uses TRBV6-5 and TRBJ1-3; 8 positions agree with TRBD1. Germline lookup yields CDR1 MNHEY and CDR2 SVGAGI. CDR3 size: 14 residues. J was trimmed by 2 bases and V by 6 bases; bases with no gene match: 3. For the CDR3, the DNA is TGTGCCAGCAGCCAGGACAGGGCTGGAAACACCATATATTTT. The encoded protein is CASSQDRAGNTIYF.

The genes are TRBV13 and TRBJ1-1; D is uncertain. V dropped 5 bases and J dropped 6 bases, with 16 bases sitting between them. Germline V gives CDR1 PRHDT, CDR2 FYEKMQ (reference sequence). The CDR3 consists of 14 residues. The DNA for the CDR3 is TGTGCCAGCAGCACACGGTTGAGAACATCTGAAGCTTTCTTT. Amino acid sequence: CASSTRLRTSEAFF.

This clone was found once. This chain links TRBV4-1 with TRBJ2-7, with 7 bases matching TRBD2. Germline V gene lookup returns CDR1 MGHRA and CDR2 YSYEKL. The CDR3 runs to 15 residues. Trimming at V came to 4 bases and at J to 1 base, leaving 7 bases not matched to a gene. The CDR3 spells CASSPGTTNSYEQYF. For the CDR3, the DNA is TGCGCCAGCAGCCCCGGGACTACAAATTCCTACGAGCAGTACTTC.

The chain joins TRBV7-9 to TRBJ2-4; D is possibly TRBD1 (6 bases). CDR1 and CDR2 (germline): SEHNR, FQNEAQ (reference sequence). The CDR3 consists of 17 residues. V shed 5 bases and J shed 0 bases, with 17 bases lying between them. The CDR3 nucleotides are TGTGCCAGCAGCGTCGGACAGCCCCTGATAGCCAAAAACATTCAGTACTTC. Its translation is CASSVGQPLIAKNIQYF.

V usage is TRBV7-2 and J usage is TRBJ2-7; D remains unclear. Germline CDR1 SGHTA, CDR2 FQGNSA. V dropped 1 base and J dropped 0 bases, with 7 bases sitting between them. This CDR3 has 14 amino acids. DNA of the CDR3: TGTGCCAGCAGCTTAGTAACCAACTCCTACGAGCAGTACTTC. The encoded protein is CASSLVTNSYEQYF.

The rearrangement uses TRBV11-3 and TRBJ2-7; the D is unclear. CDR3 length equals 14 residues. Germline CDR1 SGHNT, CDR2 YENEEA. Trimming stripped 4 bases from V and 1 base from J, with 11 bases between. The CDR3 region is CASSSSARSYEQYF. CDR3 nucleotide sequence: TGTGCCAGCAGCTCCTCGGCTCGTTCCTACGAGCAGTACTTC.

V is TRBV27 and J is TRBJ1-1; weak D call: TRBD1 (5 bases). This CDR3 is 14 amino acids long. Deletions cut 4 bases from V and 4 bases from J, with 13 bases between. Per the germline V gene, CDR1 is MNHEY and CDR2 is SMNVEV (reference sequence). CDR3 DNA sequence: TGTGCCAGCAGTTACACGGGACGAGGCACTGAAGCTTTCTTT. This gives the protein CASSYTGRGTEAFF.

The CDR3, as DNA: TGTGCCAGCACCCCGACAGGGGGAAATGAAAAACTGTTTTTT. Amino acid sequence: CASTPTGGNEKLFF. V gene TRBV6-6 combines with J gene TRBJ1-4, with 9 bases that match TRBD1. Looked up from germline, CDR1 is MNHNY and CDR2 is SVGAGI (reference sequence). Trimming removed 7 bases from V and 5 bases from J; junction bases left unmatched: 5. The CDR3 length is 14 residues.

V gene TRBV5-6 combines with J gene TRBJ2-3; the match to TRBD2 covers 9 bases. The germline V gene encodes CDR1 SGHDT and CDR2 YYEEEE. This CDR3 region has 16 residues. V lost 3 bases and J lost 3; bases outside the gene matches: 8. DNA of the CDR3: TGTGCCAGCAGCTGGACTCTCGCGGGGGGGACAGATACGCAGTATTTT. Protein: CASSWTLAGGTDTQYF.

This clone was found once. This chain links TRBV11-3 with TRBJ2-3; weak D call: TRBD2 (7 bases). Per germline, CDR1 SGHNT and CDR2 YENEEA. This CDR3 is built from 14 residues. Trimming removed 3 bases from V and 6 bases from J, with 13 bases in between. In nucleotides, the CDR3 is TGTGCCAGCAGCTTCGGGGGGCCCGTGGATACGCAGTATTTT. Its translation: CASSFGGPVDTQYF.

The chain is built from TRBV11-2 and TRBJ2-2, with TRBD2 identical over 8 bases. The junction had 5 bases not matched to a gene; V was cut back by 5 bases and J by 3 bases. The germline CDR1 and CDR2 sequences are SGHAT and FQNNGV. The CDR3 consists of 15 residues. CDR3 bases: TGTGCCAGCAGCGCGAGAGCGGGGGACACCGGGGAGCTGTTTTTT. Amino acid sequence: CASSARAGDTGELFF. The whole variable domain, remainder taken from reference TRBV11-2 and TRBJ2-2, is EAGVAQSPRYKIIEKRQSVAFWCNPISGHATLYWYQQILGQGPKLLIQFQNNGVVDDSQLPKDRFSAERLKGVDSTLKIQPAKLEDSAVYLCASSARAGDTGELFFGEGSRLTVL.

The rearrangement joins TRBV7-9 to TRBJ2-3; 8 nucleotides line up with TRBD2. Germline lookup yields CDR1 SEHNR and CDR2 FQNEAQ (reference sequence). After removal of 1 base from V and 6 bases from J, the junction contained 3 bases not matched to a gene. There are 14 residues in the CDR3. Here the CDR3 reads CASSLVSGVDTQYF. The CDR3 DNA is TGTGCCAGCAGCTTAGTTAGCGGGGTTGATACGCAGTATTTT.

About this clone itself: Other DNA sequences in this specimen translate into the identical CDR3. V is TRBV11-2 and J is TRBJ2-3; D ambiguous. The CDR3 runs to 11 residues. V was trimmed by 5 bases and J by 3 bases, leaving 3 bases between them. Germline V gene data show CDR1 as SGHAT and CDR2 as FQNNGV. This CDR3 reads CASSPTDTQYF. The CDR3 coding sequence is TGTGCCAGCAGCCCTACAGATACGCAGTATTTT.

This chain connects TRBV7-9 to TRBJ2-5, with D perhaps given as TRBD1 or TRBD2 (5 bases each). Trimming removed 2 bases at V and 5 bases at J, with 15 bases between. The CDR3 consists of 15 residues. Germline V lookup: CDR1 SEHNR, CDR2 FQNEAQ (reference sequence). The CDR3 bases are TGTGCCAGCAGCTTAAAGGGACGCGGCGCTGAGACCCAGTACTTC. It translates to CASSLKGRGAETQYF.

This chain joins TRBV30 and TRBJ1-2, with D perhaps TRBD1 (6 bases). Looked up from germline, CDR1 is GTSNPN and CDR2 is SVGIG (reference sequence). This CDR3 is 14 amino acids long. V was trimmed by 2 bases and J by 10 bases, leaving 20 bases between them. DNA of the CDR3: TGTGCCTGGAGTCGAAGGGGGGTACCCGGTGTCTACACCTTC. Translated: CAWSRRGVPGVYTF.

This rearrangement joins TRBV3-1 (or the pseudogene TRBV3-2) to TRBJ1-6; D call uncertain. The V end was cut by 7 bases, the J end by 7 bases, with 11 bases between. CDR1 and CDR2 (germline): LGHDT, YNNKEL (reference sequence). The CDR3 runs 13 residues. The CDR3, as DNA: TGTGCCAGCAACCTCGAGGTGAATTCACCCCTCCACTTT. Translation gives CASNLEVNSPLHF.

This clone was counted at least ten times. The sample contains more than one DNA sequence encoding this CDR3. The CDR3 is CASSFGQGAEKLFF. DNA of the CDR3: TGCGCCAGCAGCTTTGGACAGGGGGCGGAAAAACTGTTTTTT. The chain combines TRBV5-1 with TRBJ1-4; 11 bases are a match to TRBD1. The CDR3 covers 14 residues. Germline V gene data show CDR1 as SGHRS and CDR2 as YFSETQ. Trimming took 2 bases from V and 8 from J; bases not matched to a gene: 2.

The chain uses TRBV27 and TRBJ2-7, with 7 bases matching TRBD1. V dropped 3 bases and J dropped 2; count of bases not matched to a gene: 1. The V gene's germline CDR1 is MNHEY and CDR2 SMNVEV (reference sequence). This CDR3 region has 13 residues. CDR3 in amino acids: CASSLTGPYEQYF. CDR3 sequence (DNA): TGTGCCAGCAGTTTGACAGGGCCCTACGAGCAGTACTTC.

The chain has TRBV6-5 and TRBJ2-7; 9 positions match TRBD1. The germline gives CDR1 MNHEY, CDR2 SVGAGI. Trimming at V came to 6 bases and at J to 4 bases, leaving 7 bases not matched to a gene. This CDR3 spans 14 amino acids. The CDR3 protein is CASSPDRGRYEQYF. Written as DNA, the CDR3 is TGTGCCAGCAGCCCCGACAGGGGGAGGTACGAGCAGTACTTC.

The chain links TRBV29-1 to TRBJ1-2; D not certain. Germline CDR1 and CDR2: SQVTM and ANQGSEA. V lost 0 bases and J 6 bases, leaving 17 bases between the germline ends. The CDR3 consists of 15 residues. The CDR3 sequence: CSVEDPGAPDNGYTF. CDR3 DNA: TGCAGCGTTGAAGATCCTGGAGCCCCGGATAATGGCTACACCTTC.

The chain is built from TRBV7-2 and TRBJ1-1, with D unresolved. This CDR3 contains 12 residues. CDR1 and CDR2 (germline): SGHTA, FQGNSA. Between the trimmed V and J ends, which lost 5 bases and 9 bases, there was a span of 13 bases. This CDR3 reads CASSPAGVKAFF. The CDR3 coding sequence is TGTGCCAGCAGCCCCGCCGGAGTGAAAGCTTTCTTT.

V usage is TRBV6-5 and J usage is TRBJ2-7; TRBD2 agrees at 10 bases. The CDR3 contains 14 residues. The germline V gene has CDR1 MNHEY and CDR2 SVGAGI. Trimming cost V 6 bases and J 3 bases; bases outside gene matches: 5. The CDR3 nucleotides are TGTGCCAGCAGGGTAGCGGGGGGCCACTACGAGCAGTACTTC. Translated, it gives CASRVAGGHYEQYF.

The chain's CDR3 is CASSFHGGNEKLFF. The CDR3, as DNA: TGCGCCAGCAGCTTTCACGGGGGTAATGAAAAACTGTTTTTT. The genes are TRBV5-1 and TRBJ1-4; a weak D match, TRBD1 (5 bases). Trimming removed 2 bases at V and 4 bases at J, with 9 bases between. Germline CDR1 SGHRS, CDR2 YFSETQ. The CDR3 length is 14 residues.

Worth noting for this clone: Other nucleotide sequences in the sample specify the same CDR3. This sequence joins TRBV2 and TRBJ1-5, with TRBD1 identical over 7 bases. This CDR3 is 14 amino acids long. Trimming took 6 bases from V and 1 from J; bases not matched to a gene: 3. Germline assignment: CDR1 SNHLY and CDR2 FYNNEI. CDR3 amino acids: CASSRGQSNQPQHF. As DNA, the CDR3 is TGTGCCAGCAGCAGGGGACAGAGCAATCAGCCCCAGCATTTT. The complete variable domain, with remaining parts taken from reference TRBV2 and TRBJ1-5, reads EPEVTQTPSHQVTQMGQEVILRCVPISNHLYFYWYRQILGQKVEFLVSFYNNEISEKSEIFDDQFSVERPDGSNFTLKIRSTKLEDSAMYFCASSRGQSNQPQHFGDGTRLSIL.

The chain links TRBV14 to TRBJ1-1; 8 nucleotides align to TRBD1. Losses at the gene ends were 3 bases for V and 4 bases for J; bases not matched to a gene: 4. CDR3 length equals 14 residues. The V gene's germline CDR1 is SGHDN and CDR2 FVKESK. DNA for the CDR3: TGTGCCAGCAGCCAGGACAGGGCGCGCACTGAAGCTTTCTTT. Protein: CASSQDRARTEAFF.

V and J are TRBV7-3 and TRBJ2-3; D not certain. CDR3 size: 14 residues. The V and J ends lost 2 bases and 2 bases respectively, with 8 bases between them. Per germline, CDR1 SGHTA and CDR2 FQGTGA. Written as DNA, the CDR3 is TGTGCCAGCAGCTTAGGTCCCTCCACAGATACGCAGTATTTT. Translation gives CASSLGPSTDTQYF.

This rearrangement joins TRBV10-3 to TRBJ2-1, with D tentatively TRBD2 (5 bases). V lost 5 bases and J lost 9, with 20 bases in between. Per the germline V gene, CDR1 is ENHRY and CDR2 is SYGVKD. The CDR3 totals 15 residues. The DNA of the CDR3 is TGTGCCATCAGTCCGCTCGACGCAGCTGAGGGTGAGCAGTTCTTC. Encoded protein: CAISPLDAAEGEQFF.

The rearrangement joins TRBV20-1 to TRBJ2-5; D ambiguous. V lost 7 bases and J 0 bases, leaving 6 bases between the germline ends. Germline CDR1 and CDR2: DFQATT and SNEGSKA (reference sequence). The CDR3 contains 11 residues. The CDR3 loop is CSVQDQETQYF. The DNA of the CDR3 is TGCAGTGTCCAGGACCAAGAGACCCAGTACTTC.

The chain couples TRBV27 to TRBJ2-3, with a weak D call TRBD1 (6 bases). The CDR3 length is 14 residues. Per the germline V gene, CDR1 is MNHEY and CDR2 is SMNVEV (reference sequence). Trimming took off 8 bases at V and 1 base at J, with 13 bases between the two ends. For the CDR3, the DNA is TGTGCCAGCGAGCACAGGGCTGGCACAGATACGCAGTATTTT. The encoded protein is CASEHRAGTDTQYF.